This T cell receptor (beta chain) was found in a study of naive and memory T cell subsets. Both TRBC1 and TRBC2 were covered by a beta constant-region primer of two equimolar oligonucleotides. Each CDR3 protein gets one entry after TCRdb re-called the UMI-ligation and nested PCR reads with MiXCR. The sample lists tens of thousands of distinct CDR3 sequences, roughly 7% occurring once. This clonotype was detected many times. This CDR3 spans 14 amino acids. The V end lost 6 bases, the J end lost 7 bases, and 13 bases lay between the germline ends. The chain is built from TRBV12-3 or TRBV12-4 and TRBJ1-6; D is uncertain. The sequence was obtained from a human donor in good health. Sequencing was performed on central memory CD4+ T cells from blood. In DNA form, the CDR3 reads TGTGCCAGCAGGCAACAGCCGTCCAATTCACCCCTCCACTTT. Residues: CASRQQPSNSPLHF.